The rows below give T cell receptor beta chains drawn from one sample of a study of CD8+CD57+ T cells in acquired aplastic anemia. TCRdb ran MiXCR on the reads and lists one entry per CDR3 protein. Of roughly 500,000 distinct CDR3 sequences in the sample, more than 25% were seen once. What was sequenced was sorted CD4+, CD8+, or CD8+CD57+ T cells (not recorded which) from PBMCs. These TCRs come from a human donor with aplastic anemia. Each CDR3 is given with its conserved first and last residue. A D gene is named only where the DNA matches it firmly. Expanded clones get a size class; other rows say once, few or many, or leave the size out.

clone size: .
J gene: TRBJ1-2
D gene: TRBD1
V gene: TRBV14
CDR3 DNA: TGTGCCAGCAGCCAAGGGGACAGGTCGAGGGTTGGCTACACCTTC
CDR3 protein: CASSQGDRSRVGYTF

clone size: many
J gene: TRBJ2-2
D gene: TRBD2
V gene: TRBV29-1
CDR3 DNA: TGCAGCGTCGGGACTAGCGGGGGGACCGGGGAGCTGTTTTTT
CDR3 protein: CSVGTSGGTGELFF

clone size: .
J gene: TRBJ1-2
D gene: .
V gene: TRBV18
CDR3 DNA: TGTGCCAGCTCAGGCCAGGAGTACTATGGCTACACCTTC
CDR3 protein: CASSGQEYYGYTF

clone size: .
J gene: TRBJ1-1
D gene: .
V gene: TRBV7-9
CDR3 DNA: TGTGCCAGCAGCTTCCAGGGAACGGGTACTGAAGCTTTCTTT
CDR3 protein: CASSFQGTGTEAFF

clone size: .
J gene: TRBJ2-2
D gene: .
V gene: TRBV7-3
CDR3 DNA: TGTGCCAGCAGCTTACCCCCCGGGGAGCTGTTTTTT
CDR3 protein: CASSLPPGELFF

clone size: many
J gene: TRBJ1-6
D gene: TRBD1
V gene: TRBV11-2
CDR3 DNA: TGTGCCAGCAGAATGACAGGGTATAATTCACCCCTCCACTTT
CDR3 protein: CASRMTGYNSPLHF

clone size: .
J gene: TRBJ1-2
D gene: TRBD1
V gene: TRBV29-1
CDR3 DNA: TGCAGCGTTGAAGGACAGGGAGCCTATGGCTACACCTTC
CDR3 protein: CSVEGQGAYGYTF

clone size: .
J gene: TRBJ2-1
D gene: TRBD2
V gene: TRBV29-1
CDR3 DNA: TGCAGCGTTGAAGAGGGGGGCGGGGGGGACAATGAGCAGTTCTTC
CDR3 protein: CSVEEGGGGDNEQFF

clone size: many
J gene: TRBJ2-7
D gene: TRBD1
V gene: TRBV20-1
CDR3 DNA: TGCAGTGCTAGTGCAGGGGGCGACGAGCAGTACTTC
CDR3 protein: CSASAGGDEQYF

clone size: .
J gene: TRBJ2-7
D gene: .
V gene: TRBV10-1
CDR3 DNA: TGCGCCAGCAGTGAACAGGGTAGGGGCGAGCAGTACTTC
CDR3 protein: CASSEQGRGEQYF

clone size: .
J gene: TRBJ2-1
D gene: .
V gene: TRBV20-1
CDR3 DNA: TGCAGTGCCAGCAGGCCAAAGCAGGGAAATGAGCAGTTCTTC
CDR3 protein: CSASRPKQGNEQFF

clone size: few
J gene: TRBJ2-1
D gene: .
V gene: TRBV7-8
CDR3 DNA: TGTGCCAGCAGCTTAGGTGGTCTTACCTACAATGAGCAGTTCTTC
CDR3 protein: CASSLGGLTYNEQFF

clone size: few
J gene: TRBJ2-1
D gene: TRBD2
V gene: TRBV2
CDR3 DNA: TGTGCCAGCAGCTACGGGCTAGCGGGGGAGCAGTTCTTC
CDR3 protein: CASSYGLAGEQFF

clone size: .
J gene: TRBJ2-7
D gene: .
V gene: TRBV3-1
CDR3 DNA: TGTGCCAGCAGCCAACAAGGGGCTTCCTACGGGCAGTACTTC
CDR3 protein: CASSQQGASYGQYF

clone size: few
J gene: TRBJ1-1
D gene: TRBD1
V gene: TRBV12-3/TRBV12-4
CDR3 DNA: TGTGCCAGCAGTTGGGGACAGGGGTCCACTGAAGCTTTCTTT
CDR3 protein: CASSWGQGSTEAFF

clone size: many
J gene: TRBJ1-1
D gene: TRBD1
V gene: TRBV15
CDR3 DNA: TGTGCCACCAGCCCGCGACAGGGGGCAGGTCGCACTGAAGCTTTCTTT
CDR3 protein: CATSPRQGAGRTEAFF

clone size: .
J gene: TRBJ1-1
D gene: .
V gene: TRBV19
CDR3 DNA: TGTGCCAGCAGCCCTCCCGGGACGAGGAGCACTGAAGCTTTCTTT
CDR3 protein: CASSPPGTRSTEAFF

clone size: .
J gene: TRBJ2-7
D gene: .
V gene: TRBV10-3
CDR3 DNA: TGTGCCATCACAAACGACAGAGAGTTC
CDR3 protein: CAITNDREF

clone size: .
J gene: TRBJ2-2
D gene: .
V gene: TRBV9
CDR3 DNA: TGTGCCAGCACCAATATGAACACCGGGGAGCTGTTTTTT
CDR3 protein: CASTNMNTGELFF

clone size: many
J gene: TRBJ2-1
D gene: .
V gene: TRBV2
CDR3 DNA: TGTGCCAGCGCCTCTGCACCCCAACAAGGGCATGAGCAGTTCTTC
CDR3 protein: CASASAPQQGHEQFF

clone size: .
J gene: TRBJ1-6
D gene: .
V gene: TRBV25-1
CDR3 DNA: TGTGCCAGCAGTGCCCCAGGCGTACGACCATCACCCCTCCACTTT
CDR3 protein: CASSAPGVRPSPLHF

clone size: .
J gene: TRBJ2-3
D gene: .
V gene: TRBV30
CDR3 DNA: TGTGCCTGGAGTCCGACTGCAGATACGCAGTATTTT
CDR3 protein: CAWSPTADTQYF

clone size: .
J gene: TRBJ1-1
D gene: .
V gene: TRBV5-4
CDR3 DNA: TGTGCCAGCAGCCCGAGACAGGCCGGGCACACTGAAGCTTTCTTT
CDR3 protein: CASSPRQAGHTEAFF

clone size: few
J gene: TRBJ2-1
D gene: TRBD1
V gene: TRBV20-1
CDR3 DNA: TGCAGTGCTAGAGGGGAAGCCCCAGGACAGGCGGACAATGAGCAGTTCTTC
CDR3 protein: CSARGEAPGQADNEQFF

clone size: .
J gene: TRBJ2-7
D gene: .
V gene: TRBV9
CDR3 DNA: TGTGCCAGCAGCCAAGATTGGGGGGCGACCTACGAGCAGTACTTC
CDR3 protein: CASSQDWGATYEQYF

clone size: many
J gene: TRBJ1-2
D gene: .
V gene: TRBV6-5
CDR3 DNA: TGTGCCAGCAGTTACCGTACAAACTATGGCTACACCTTC
CDR3 protein: CASSYRTNYGYTF

clone size: few
J gene: TRBJ1-1
D gene: TRBD1
V gene: TRBV7-3
CDR3 DNA: TGTGCCAGCAGCCAAGGGACAGGGATTTTCACTGAAGCTTTCTTT
CDR3 protein: CASSQGTGIFTEAFF

clone size: .
J gene: TRBJ2-6
D gene: .
V gene: TRBV10-3
CDR3 DNA: TGTGCCATCAGTGAGCCCGGGGCCAACGTCCTGACTTTC
CDR3 protein: CAISEPGANVLTF

clone size: .
J gene: TRBJ2-7
D gene: .
V gene: TRBV7-2
CDR3 DNA: TGTGCCAGCAGTTTAATCAGGGCCGAGCAGTACTTC
CDR3 protein: CASSLIRAEQYF

clone size: .
J gene: TRBJ2-1
D gene: TRBD2
V gene: TRBV25-1
CDR3 DNA: TGTGCCAGCAGTGAACCCAGCGGGAGTTCGAATGAGCAGTTCTTC
CDR3 protein: CASSEPSGSSNEQFF

clone size: few
J gene: TRBJ2-7
D gene: TRBD1
V gene: TRBV3-1
CDR3 DNA: TGTGCCAGCAGCCGGGCGGACAGGACCTACGAGCAGTACTTC
CDR3 protein: CASSRADRTYEQYF

clone size: .
J gene: TRBJ1-2
D gene: .
V gene: TRBV30
CDR3 DNA: TGTGCCTGGAGTGAGAACTATGGCTACACCTTC
CDR3 protein: CAWSENYGYTF